This entry lists 12 T cell receptor beta chains sequenced from one sample in a study of blood T cell repertoires in COVID-19. Generated by immunoSEQ multiplex PCR, the TCRdb table keeps only in-frame clones and is missing some. The sample consists of 150,000 to 170,000 clones, approximately 81% of them appearing once. Material: peripheral blood. These TCRs come from a woman between 55 and 75 years old with COVID-19, enrolled during active disease.

The chain links TRBV9 to TRBJ2-2, with 10 bases matching TRBD2. Germline V gives CDR1 SGDLS, CDR2 YYNGEE. The CDR3 contains 17 residues. V gave up 3 bases and J gave up 1 base; unmatched junction bases: 6. The CDR3 reads CASSAPGLALNTGELFF. CDR3 in DNA: TGTGCCAGCAGCGCTCCGGGACTAGCGTTGAACACCGGGGAGCTGTTTTTT.

V and J are TRBV21-1 and TRBJ2-3; the DNA was not used to check the table's D call, TRBD1. TRBV21-1 is annotated as a pseudogene. This CDR3 contains 15 residues. As DNA, the CDR3 is TGTGCCAGCAGCAAAGGTCGCAGGGTTTGTGATACGCAGTATTTT. Translation: CASSKGRRVCDTQYF.

This chain links TRBV10-3 with TRBJ2-4; D call uncertain. The CDR3 is 16 residues long. The germline CDR1 and CDR2 sequences are ENHRY and SYGVKD. V lost 4 bases and J 0 bases, leaving 13 bases between the germline ends. CDR3 protein: CAISAPPDTAKNIQYF. The DNA for the CDR3 is TGTGCCATCAGTGCCCCGCCAGATACAGCCAAAAACATTCAGTACTTC.

This clone has only a few counts. This chain connects TRBV5-1 to TRBJ1-6; tentatively, D is TRBD1 (6 bases). The ends were cut back, 5 bases at V and 1 base at J, with 10 bases in the middle. Germline CDR1 SGHRS, CDR2 YFSETQ. The CDR3 has 15 amino acids. CDR3 bases: TGCGCCAGCAGACTGGACAGTTCCTATAATTCACCCCTCCACTTT. Its translation is CASRLDSSYNSPLHF. Variable domain in full (rest from reference TRBV5-1 and TRBJ1-6): KAGVTQTPRYLIKTRGQQVTLSCSPISGHRSVSWYQQTPGQGLQFLFEYFSETQRNKGNFPGRFSGRQFSNSRSEMNVSTLELGDSALYLCASRLDSSYNSPLHFGNGTRLTVT.

The chain links TRBV14 to TRBJ1-1, with 7 positions matching TRBD1. Germline V gene lookup returns CDR1 SGHDN and CDR2 FVKESK. The V segment lost 4 bases and the J segment 0 bases; nucleotides outside the gene matches: 8. The CDR3 sequence is 16 residues long. CDR3 nucleotides: TGTGCCAGCAGCCGAACGACAGGGTCAATGAACACTGAAGCTTTCTTT. Amino acid sequence: CASSRTTGSMNTEAFF.

The genes are TRBV5-8 and TRBJ1-1; D is undetermined. The CDR3 is made up of 13 amino acids. From germline, CDR1 is SGHTS and CDR2 YDEGEE. V gave up 2 bases and J gave up 1 base, with 6 bases separating them. CDR3 nucleotide sequence: TGTGCCAGCAGCTTTTCCCGGAACACTGAAGCTTTCTTT. Encoded protein: CASSFSRNTEAFF.

CDR3 in DNA: TGTGCCAGCTCACCAAGCCAGGGGGCCAGGTGGAACACTGAAGCTTTCTTT. As protein: CASSPSQGARWNTEAFF. V gene TRBV18 combines with J gene TRBJ1-1; 8 positions agree with TRBD1. CDR1 and CDR2 (germline): KGHSH, LQKENI. The J segment lost 1 base and the V segment lost 2 bases, leaving 9 bases of the junction unmatched. CDR3 size: 17 residues.

The rearrangement links TRBV7-8 to TRBJ1-4; D possibly corresponds to TRBD1 (6 bases). CDR1 and CDR2 from the germline V gene are SGHVS and FQNEAQ. The CDR3 length is 17 residues. Trimming shortened V by 1 base and J by 3 bases, and 15 bases separated the two germline ends. The CDR3 region is CASSLDRQDWSNEKLFF. The CDR3 region has the DNA TGTGCCAGCAGCTTAGATAGACAGGATTGGTCTAATGAAAAACTGTTTTTT.

The chain employs TRBV27 and TRBJ1-1; 9 nucleotides match TRBD1. Trimming at V came to 5 bases and at J to 4 bases, leaving 8 bases not matched to a gene. The CDR3 runs to 15 residues. Germline V gene data show CDR1 as MNHEY and CDR2 as SMNVEV (reference sequence). Written as DNA, the CDR3 is TGTGCCAGCAGTCTACAGGGGGCTGAGGGCACTGAAGCTTTCTTT. Translation gives CASSLQGAEGTEAFF.

The CDR3 nucleotides are TGCGCCAGCAGCTTGACGGCGGGGAACTACGAGCAGTACTTC. Protein product: CASSLTAGNYEQYF. This rearrangement joins TRBV5-1 to TRBJ2-7, with D possibly being TRBD2 (6 bases). The CDR3 contains 14 residues. Germline lookup yields CDR1 SGHRS and CDR2 YFSETQ. V lost 1 base to trimming and J lost 3 bases, with 11 bases between them.

In this sample, this clone turned up once. V and J are TRBV7-9 and TRBJ1-4, with D hard to call. Germline CDR1 SEHNR, CDR2 FQNEAQ (reference sequence). V was cut by 7 bases and J by 3 bases, with 9 bases left in between. There are 13 residues in the CDR3. The CDR3 DNA sequence: TGTGCCAGCATGCGAGTAGCTAATGAAAAACTGTTTTTT. Its translation is CASMRVANEKLFF.

J is TRBJ1-4 and V is TRBV14, with TRBD1 identical over 10 bases. The V gene's germline CDR1 is SGHDN and CDR2 FVKESK. V lost 3 bases, J lost 5 bases, and 6 bases stayed unmatched. The CDR3 length is 16 residues. The CDR3 loop reads CASSQIGDRGNEKLFF. CDR3 nucleotides: TGTGCCAGCAGCCAGATTGGGGACAGGGGAAATGAAAAACTGTTTTTT. Drawing the rest from reference TRBV14 and TRBJ1-4, the complete variable domain is EAGVTQFPSHSVIEKGQTVTLRCDPISGHDNLYWYRRVMGKEIKFLLHFVKESKQDESGMPNNRFLAERTGGTYSTLKVQPAELEDSGVYFCASSQIGDRGNEKLFFGSGTQLSVL.